The clone carrying this T cell receptor beta chain was observed at least ten times. A single record per CDR3 protein comes from TCRdb applying MiXCR to the PCR reads. The data hold 250,000 to 400,000 distinct CDR3 sequences, with 20% to 25% observed a single time. The CDR3 contains 15 residues. The germline CDR1 and CDR2 sequences are MNHNY and SVGAGI (reference sequence). V was pared by 6 bases and J by 1 base, with 8 bases of the junction left unmatched. Naive CD8 T cells were sorted as CD8+CD4-CCR7+CD45RA+. The data derive from a study of molecular identifiers for immune sequencing clone quantification.

This receptor was identified in a human donor in good health. Some libraries in this study had Jurkat cell RNA spiked in. This chain uses TRBV6-6 with TRBJ2-7; the match to TRBD1 covers 8 bases. Sequencing used naive CD8+ T cells from blood, with Jurkat cell RNA spiked in. Indicated subset: FACS-sorted CD8+CD4-CCR7+CD45RA+ naive T cells. CDR3 region: CASRDHRQGSYEQYF. DNA of the CDR3: TGTGCCAGCAGAGACCATAGACAGGGGTCCTACGAGCAGTACTTC.